This T cell receptor (beta chain) was retrieved from a study of blood T cell repertoires in COVID-19. The wider study: There were acute and convalescent COVID-19 samples, and they came from the United States, Italy and Spain. Sources were T cells, B-cell-depleted T cells, or PBMCs; the material itself was cDNA or gDNA.

The CDR3 is made up of 15 amino acids. Looked up from germline, CDR1 is SGHNT and CDR2 is YYREEE (reference sequence). V lost 0 bases to trimming and J lost 2 bases; unmatched junction nucleotides: 3. There are a few counts of this clone. Some clones are missing from TCRdb's copy, which holds only in-frame ones; the method was immunoSEQ multiplex PCR. The sample includes 70,000 or so clones, about 80% seen only once; the top ten take less than 25%. Source material: peripheral blood. The chain recombines TRBV5-4 with TRBJ2-7, with 9 bases fitting TRBD2. The clonotype comes from a human donor in a cohort sampled during active COVID-19. Here the CDR3 reads CASSLDGGRAYEQYF. The CDR3 region has the DNA TGTGCCAGCAGCTTGGACGGCGGGAGGGCCTACGAGCAGTACTTC.